This TCR beta chain was observed in a study of T-cell reconstitution after alpha-beta-depleted transplantation in children. V shed 4 bases, J shed 4 bases, and the junction held 5 bases outside the gene matches. The CDR3 sequence is 17 residues long. Germline V gene lookup returns CDR1 LNHDA and CDR2 SQIVND (reference sequence). Molecular barcoding with unique molecular identifiers was used for the TCRbeta library. TCRdb fed the PCR reads into MiXCR, producing one record per CDR3 protein. The table has about 500,000 distinct CDR3 sequences, approximately 29% seen once. The chain uses TRBV19 and TRBJ2-1; 15 bases are shared with TRBD2. Specimen: PBMCs from the stem cell graft donor, collected from the stem cell graft. The sequence derives from a human donor who donated a stem cell graft to a child with aplastic anemia. The CDR3 protein is CASSTSGTSGRYNEQFF. For the CDR3, the DNA is TGTGCCAGTAGTACCTCCGGGACTAGCGGGAGGTACAATGAGCAGTTCTTC.